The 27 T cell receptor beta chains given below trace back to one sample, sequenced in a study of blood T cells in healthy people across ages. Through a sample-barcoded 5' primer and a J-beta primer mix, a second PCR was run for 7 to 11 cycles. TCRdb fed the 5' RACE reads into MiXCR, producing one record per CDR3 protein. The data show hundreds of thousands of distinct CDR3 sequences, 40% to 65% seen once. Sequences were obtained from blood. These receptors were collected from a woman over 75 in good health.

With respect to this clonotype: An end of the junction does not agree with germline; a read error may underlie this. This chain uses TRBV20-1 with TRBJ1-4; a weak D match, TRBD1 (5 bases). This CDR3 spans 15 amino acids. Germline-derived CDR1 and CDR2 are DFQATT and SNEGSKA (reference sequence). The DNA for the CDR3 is TGCAGTGCTAGGAGGACCGGGACGGGGAATGGAAAACTGTTTTTT. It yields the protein CSARRTGTGNGKLFF.

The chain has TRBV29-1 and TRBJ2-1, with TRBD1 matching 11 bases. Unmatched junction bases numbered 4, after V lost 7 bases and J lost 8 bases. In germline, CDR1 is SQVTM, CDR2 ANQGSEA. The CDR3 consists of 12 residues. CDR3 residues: CSARTGGHEQFF. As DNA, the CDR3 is TGCAGCGCCAGGACAGGGGGCCATGAGCAGTTCTTC.

The CDR3 protein is CSAREPRRGVGGANVLTF. The DNA of the CDR3 is TGCAGTGCTAGAGAGCCCCGCCGTGGGGTAGGAGGGGCCAACGTCCTGACTTTC. V and J are TRBV20-1 and TRBJ2-6, with no clear D. V shed 0 bases and J shed 4 bases, with 19 bases lying between them. The CDR3 length is 18 residues. Germline lookup yields CDR1 DFQATT and CDR2 SNEGSKA (reference sequence).

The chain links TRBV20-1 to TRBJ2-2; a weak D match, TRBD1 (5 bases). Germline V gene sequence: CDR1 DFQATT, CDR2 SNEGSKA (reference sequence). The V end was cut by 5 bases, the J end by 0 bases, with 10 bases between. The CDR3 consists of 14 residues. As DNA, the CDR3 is TGCAGTGCTGAAGGGGCCGCGAACACCGGGGAGCTGTTTTTT. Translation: CSAEGAANTGELFF.

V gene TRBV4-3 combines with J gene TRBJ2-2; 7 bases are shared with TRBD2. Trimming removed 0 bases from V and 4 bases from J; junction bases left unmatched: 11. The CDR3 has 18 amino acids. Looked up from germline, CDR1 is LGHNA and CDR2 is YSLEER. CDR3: CASSQERAAGEGTGELFF. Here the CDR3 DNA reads TGCGCCAGCAGCCAAGAGAGAGCGGCGGGAGAGGGCACCGGGGAGCTGTTTTTT.

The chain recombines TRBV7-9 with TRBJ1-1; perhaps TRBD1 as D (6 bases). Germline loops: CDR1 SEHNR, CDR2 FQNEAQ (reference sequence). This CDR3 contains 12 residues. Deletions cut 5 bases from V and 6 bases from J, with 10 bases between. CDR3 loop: CASSHRDPEAFF. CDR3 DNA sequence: TGTGCCAGCAGCCACAGGGACCCTGAAGCTTTCTTT.

CDR3 loop: CAPFLATRSSGSPKSSYNSPLHF. The CDR3 nucleotides read TGTGCCCCCTTTCTGGCCACCCGGTCCTCCGGCTCGCCCAAGAGCTCCTATAATTCACCCCTCCACTTT. This chain links TRBV25-1 with TRBJ1-6; unclear D gene. Trimming left V 11 bases short and J 0 bases short, with 38 bases between. CDR1 and CDR2 from the germline V gene are MGHDK and SYGVNS. The CDR3 length is 23 residues.

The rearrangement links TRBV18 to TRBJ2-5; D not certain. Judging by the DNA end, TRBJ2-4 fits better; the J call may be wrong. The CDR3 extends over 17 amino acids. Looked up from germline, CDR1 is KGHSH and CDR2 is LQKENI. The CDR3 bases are TGTGCCAGCTCACCACCGATAATTTCGGAAACCAAAAACATTCAGTACTTC. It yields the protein CASSPPIISETKNIQYF.

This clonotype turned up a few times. The CDR3 bases are TGCGCCAGCAGCTTGTCCAACTGGTTACTCTCCTACAATGAGCAGTTCTTC. Translation gives CASSLSNWLLSYNEQFF. The chain joins TRBV5-1 to TRBJ2-1; D is uncertain. The CDR3 covers 17 residues. The germline gives CDR1 SGHRS, CDR2 YFSETQ. V was clipped by 1 base and J by 0 bases, with 14 bases between them. The variable domain in full, with the rest retrieved from reference TRBV5-1 and TRBJ2-1, is KAGVTQTPRYLIKTRGQQVTLSCSPISGHRSVSWYQQTPGQGLQFLFEYFSETQRNKGNFPGRFSGRQFSNSRSEMNVSTLELGDSALYLCASSLSNWLLSYNEQFFGPGTRLTVL.

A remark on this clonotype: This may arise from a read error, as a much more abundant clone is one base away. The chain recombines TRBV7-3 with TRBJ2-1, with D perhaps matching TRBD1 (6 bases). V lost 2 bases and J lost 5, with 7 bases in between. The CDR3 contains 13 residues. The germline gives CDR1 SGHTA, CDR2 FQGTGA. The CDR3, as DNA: TGTGCCAGCAGCTTATACAGGGACAATGAGCAGTTCTTC. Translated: CASSLYRDNEQFF.

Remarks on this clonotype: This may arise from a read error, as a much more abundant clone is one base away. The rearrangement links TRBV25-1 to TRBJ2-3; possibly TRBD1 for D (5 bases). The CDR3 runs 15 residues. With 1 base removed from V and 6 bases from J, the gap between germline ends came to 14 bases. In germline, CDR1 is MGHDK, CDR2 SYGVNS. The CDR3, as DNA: TGTGCCAGCAGTGAATGGGGCAGCCCAGGTGATACGCAGTATTTT. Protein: CASSEWGSPGDTQYF.

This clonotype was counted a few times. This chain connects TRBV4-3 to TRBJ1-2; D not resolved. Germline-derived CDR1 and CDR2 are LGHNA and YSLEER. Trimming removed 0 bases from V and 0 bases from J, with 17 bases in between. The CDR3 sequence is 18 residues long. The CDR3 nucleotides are TGCGCCAGCAGCCAAGATTTTCGCGGCGGACTAACTAACTATGGCTACACCTTC. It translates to CASSQDFRGGLTNYGYTF.

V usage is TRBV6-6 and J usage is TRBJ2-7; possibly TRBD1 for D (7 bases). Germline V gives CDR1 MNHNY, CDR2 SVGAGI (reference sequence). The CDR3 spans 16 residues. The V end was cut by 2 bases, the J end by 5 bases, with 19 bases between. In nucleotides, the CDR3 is TGTGCCAGCAGTTACGGACCCGGCACAGGGGAGGACGAGCAGTACTTC. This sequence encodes CASSYGPGTGEDEQYF.

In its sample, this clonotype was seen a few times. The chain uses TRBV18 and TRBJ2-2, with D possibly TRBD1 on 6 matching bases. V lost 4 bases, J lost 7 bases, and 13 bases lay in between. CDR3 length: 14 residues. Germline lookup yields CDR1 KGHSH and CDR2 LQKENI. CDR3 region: CASSLGQRDGELFF. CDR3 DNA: TGTGCCAGCTCACTTGGACAGAGAGACGGGGAGCTGTTTTTT. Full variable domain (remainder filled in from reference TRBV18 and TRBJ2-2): NAGVMQNPRHLVRRRGQEARLRCSPMKGHSHVYWYRQLPEEGLKFMVYLQKENIIDESGMPKERFSAEFPKEGPSILRIQQVVRGDSAAYFCASSLGQRDGELFFGEGSRLTVL.

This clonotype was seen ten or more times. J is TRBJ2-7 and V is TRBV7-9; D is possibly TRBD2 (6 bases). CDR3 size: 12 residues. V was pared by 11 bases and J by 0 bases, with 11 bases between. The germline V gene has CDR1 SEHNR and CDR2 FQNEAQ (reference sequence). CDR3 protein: CAVGSGSYEQYF. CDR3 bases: TGTGCCGTGGGTAGCGGCTCCTACGAGCAGTACTTC.

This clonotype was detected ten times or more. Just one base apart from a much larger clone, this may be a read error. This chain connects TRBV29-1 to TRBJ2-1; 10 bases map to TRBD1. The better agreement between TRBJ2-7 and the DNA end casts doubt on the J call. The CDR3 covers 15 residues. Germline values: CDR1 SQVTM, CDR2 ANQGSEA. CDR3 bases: TGCAGCGCCCAGGACAGGGGGTCGTCCTACAATGAGCAGTACTTC. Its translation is CSAQDRGSSYNEQYF.

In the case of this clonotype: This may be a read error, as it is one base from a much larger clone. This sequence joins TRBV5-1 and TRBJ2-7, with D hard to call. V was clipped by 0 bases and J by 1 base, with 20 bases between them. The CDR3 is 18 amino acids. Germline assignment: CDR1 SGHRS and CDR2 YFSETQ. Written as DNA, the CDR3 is TGCGCCAGCAGCTTGGAGGTCACTTTGGAGTTCGCTTCCTACGAGCAGTACTTC. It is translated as CASSLEVTLEFASYEQYF.

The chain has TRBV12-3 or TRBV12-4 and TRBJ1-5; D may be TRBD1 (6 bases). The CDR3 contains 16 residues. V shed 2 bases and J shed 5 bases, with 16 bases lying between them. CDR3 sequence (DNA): TGTGCCAGCAGTTTACATGGTTGGGGGCTCGATCAGCCCCAGCATTTT. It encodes CASSLHGWGLDQPQHF.

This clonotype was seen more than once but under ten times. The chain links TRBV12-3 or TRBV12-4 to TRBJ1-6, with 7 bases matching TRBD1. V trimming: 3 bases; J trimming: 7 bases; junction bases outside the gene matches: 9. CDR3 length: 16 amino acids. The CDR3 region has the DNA TGTGCCAGCAGTTTGGGGTTGGGACAGTTAAATTCACCCCTCCACTTT. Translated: CASSLGLGQLNSPLHF.

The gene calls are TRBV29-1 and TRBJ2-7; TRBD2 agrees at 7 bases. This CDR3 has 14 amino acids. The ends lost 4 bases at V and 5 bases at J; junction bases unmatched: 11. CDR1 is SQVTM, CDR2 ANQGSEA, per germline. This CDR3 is CSVARESVVDEQYF. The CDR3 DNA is TGCAGCGTTGCGCGGGAGTCCGTGGTTGACGAGCAGTACTTC.

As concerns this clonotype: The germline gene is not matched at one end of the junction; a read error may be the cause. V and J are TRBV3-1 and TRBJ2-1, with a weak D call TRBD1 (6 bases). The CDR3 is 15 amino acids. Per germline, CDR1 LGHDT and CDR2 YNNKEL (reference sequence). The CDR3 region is CASSQAGAGLNERFF. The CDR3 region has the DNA TGTGCCAGCAGCCAAGCAGGGGCAGGCCTCAATGAGCGGTTCTTC.

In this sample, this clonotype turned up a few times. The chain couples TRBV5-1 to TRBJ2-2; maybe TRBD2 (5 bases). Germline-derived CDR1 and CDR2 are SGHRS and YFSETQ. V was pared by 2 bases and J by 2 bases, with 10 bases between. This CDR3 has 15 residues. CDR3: CASSFNSGNTGELFF. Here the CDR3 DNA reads TGCGCCAGCAGCTTTAACAGCGGTAACACCGGGGAGCTGTTTTTT.

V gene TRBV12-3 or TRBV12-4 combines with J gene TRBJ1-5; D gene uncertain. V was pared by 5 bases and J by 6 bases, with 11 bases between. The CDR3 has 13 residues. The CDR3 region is CASSPLVGQPQHF. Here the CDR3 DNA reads TGTGCCAGCAGTCCCCTTGTGGGTCAGCCCCAGCATTTT.

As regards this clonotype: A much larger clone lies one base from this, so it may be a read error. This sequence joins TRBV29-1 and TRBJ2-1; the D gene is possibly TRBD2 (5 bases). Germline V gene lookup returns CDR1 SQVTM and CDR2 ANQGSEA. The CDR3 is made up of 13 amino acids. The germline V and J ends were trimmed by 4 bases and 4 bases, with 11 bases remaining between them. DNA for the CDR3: TGCAGCGTTGTGGTGAGGGCATACAATGAGCAGTTCTTC. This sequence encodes CSVVVRAYNEQFF.

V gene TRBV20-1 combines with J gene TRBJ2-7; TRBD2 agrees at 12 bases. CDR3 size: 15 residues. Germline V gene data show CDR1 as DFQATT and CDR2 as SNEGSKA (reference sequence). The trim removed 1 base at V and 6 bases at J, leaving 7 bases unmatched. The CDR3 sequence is CSARGLAGDTIEQYF. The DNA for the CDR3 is TGCAGTGCTAGAGGACTAGCGGGAGATACCATCGAGCAGTACTTC.

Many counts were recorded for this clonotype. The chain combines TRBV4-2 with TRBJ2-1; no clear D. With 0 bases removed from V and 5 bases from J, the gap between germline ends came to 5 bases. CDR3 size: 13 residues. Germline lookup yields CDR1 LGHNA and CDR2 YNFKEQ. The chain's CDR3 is CASSQDPNNEQFF. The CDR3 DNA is TGTGCCAGCAGCCAAGATCCGAACAATGAGCAGTTCTTC.

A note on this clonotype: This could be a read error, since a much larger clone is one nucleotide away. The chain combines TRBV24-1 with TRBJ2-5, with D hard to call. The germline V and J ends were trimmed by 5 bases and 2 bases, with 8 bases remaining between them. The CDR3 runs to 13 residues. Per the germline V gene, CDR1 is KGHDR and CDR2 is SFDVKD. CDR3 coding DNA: TGTGCCACCAGTGGTCCTAATCAAGAGACCCAGTACTTC. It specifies CATSGPNQETQYF.